This is a list of T cell receptor beta chains from one sample in a study of T-cell memory formation after mild COVID-19. One entry per CDR3 protein, called by TCRdb with MiXCR from the 5' RACE reads. This sample yields 360,000 or so distinct CDR3 sequences, of which 28% are seen a single time; approximately 13% belongs to the top ten. The sequencing sample was made of PBMCs or a T cell subset sorted from them (not recorded which). The receptor set was obtained from an adult woman who had mild COVID-19 (a few samples of this study predate the infection). Cell type and time point are not known. Both conserved end residues are trimmed from each CDR3. Size is omitted from some rows. Given values are once, few, many or a class for expanded clones.

v_call clone_size cdr3_aa
TRBV24-1 NA ATSDRTGVGDTQY
TRBV7-2 NA ASSYPWGTGAEAF
TRBV2 NA ASSDYVLAQETQY
TRBV5-6 NA ASSLAPGRWHTEAF
TRBV2 once ASSGDGQGGGYT
TRBV7-9 NA ASSERQGANTEAF
TRBV29-1 NA SVELGQGADTQY
TRBV28 NA ASSQGLEETQY
TRBV7-8 NA ASSLLASGGVPAKNIQY
TRBV20-1 NA SERGSTNGEQF
TRBV5-1 NA ASSFQTGNTEAF
TRBV7-8 many ASSTVGGQETQY
TRBV24-1 few ATSVPTGQQF
TRBV18 NA ASSPSDRVVGKLF
TRBV20-1 few SARLAGGSHYNEQF
TRBV5-1 few ASSLAMTSGINNEQF
TRBV7-9 NA ASSSPTGFDEQF
TRBV19 NA ASSQRRQGLKETQY
TRBV7-9 NA ASSPVGFYNEQF
TRBV12-3/TRBV12-4 NA ASSWGVGASYNEQF
TRBV7-2 NA ASGESGTGGYEQY
TRBV24-1 NA ATSDADRVSYEQY
TRBV6-2/TRBV6-3 NA ASSSIGTGANIQY
TRBV12-3/TRBV12-4 NA ASSPIRFYEQY
TRBV30 NA AWSVLARETQY
TRBV6-2/TRBV6-3 NA ASSYVVRNEKLF
TRBV5-1 NA ASSSDGFYGYT
TRBV27 NA ASSLRQGLEAF
TRBV4-3 NA ASSQAYSLGHYEQY
TRBV6-1 few ASSGVYHYEQY
TRBV27 NA ASSEGPVAKNIQY
TRBV7-2 NA ASSFLAGGDGYT